Included here is one T cell receptor beta chain sequence, with context. What it binds is unknown. The data are from a study of cytomegalovirus exposure and HLA in healthy donors. Study overall: Early released data had tens of millions of unique TCRs, all coming from HLA-typed donors. Out of 350 to 400 genotyped donors, roughly 80% belonged to the Caucasian-associated ancestry cluster.

PCR primers comprised 60 Vbeta and 13 Jbeta primers. Assay: immunoSEQ multiplex PCR; the TCRdb copy retains only in-frame clones and omits some. The sample carries 95,000 to 150,000 clones, 60% to 85% recorded once. In germline, CDR1 is SGHRS, CDR2 YFSETQ. CDR3 length: 15 residues. The V end was cut by 2 bases, the J end by 3 bases, with 14 bases between. Study-wide findings and caveats: A later analysis found most CMV-associated TCR beta chains apparently HLA-restricted. It was likely that a cluster of highly shared sequence variants was a sequencing artifact.

The clonotype was recovered from a woman aged 25 to 39 in good health and CMV-seropositive. The rearrangement joins TRBV5-1 to TRBJ2-5; D may be TRBD2 (5 bases). Source material: PBMCs. The CDR3 nucleotides read TGCGCCAGCAGCTTATCGGGGTCAAAGGAAGAGACCCAGTACTTC. This gives the protein CASSLSGSKEETQYF.